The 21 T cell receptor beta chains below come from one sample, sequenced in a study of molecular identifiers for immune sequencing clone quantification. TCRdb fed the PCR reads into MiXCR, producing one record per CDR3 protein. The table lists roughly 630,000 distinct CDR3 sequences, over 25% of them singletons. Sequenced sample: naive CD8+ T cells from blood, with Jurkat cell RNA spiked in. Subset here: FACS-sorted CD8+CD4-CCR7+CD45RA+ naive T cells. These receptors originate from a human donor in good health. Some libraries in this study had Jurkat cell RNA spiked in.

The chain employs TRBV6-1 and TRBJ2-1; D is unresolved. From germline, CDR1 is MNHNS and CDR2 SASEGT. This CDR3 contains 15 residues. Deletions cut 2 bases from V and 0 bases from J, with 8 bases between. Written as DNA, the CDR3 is TGTGCCAGCAGTGAACCATTCGACTCCTACAATGAGCAGTTCTTC. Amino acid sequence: CASSEPFDSYNEQFF.

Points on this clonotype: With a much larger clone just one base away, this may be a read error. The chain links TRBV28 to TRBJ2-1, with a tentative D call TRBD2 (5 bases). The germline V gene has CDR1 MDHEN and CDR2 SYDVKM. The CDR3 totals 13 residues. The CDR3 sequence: CASSPPPGNEQLF. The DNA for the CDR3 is TGTGCCAGCAGTCCCCCCCCGGGGAATGAGCAGCTCTTC.

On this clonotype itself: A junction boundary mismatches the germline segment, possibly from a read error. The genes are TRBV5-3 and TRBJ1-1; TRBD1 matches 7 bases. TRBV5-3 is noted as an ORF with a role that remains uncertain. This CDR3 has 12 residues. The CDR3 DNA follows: TGTGCCAGCAGCTTTAGAACAGGGGAGGGATTCTTT. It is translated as CASSFRTGEGFF.

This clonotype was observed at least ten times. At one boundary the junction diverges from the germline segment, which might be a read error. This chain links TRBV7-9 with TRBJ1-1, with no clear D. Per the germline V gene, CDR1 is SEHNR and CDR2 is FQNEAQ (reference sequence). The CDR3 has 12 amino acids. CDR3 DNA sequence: TGTGCCAGCAGCCTTTATATCCCTGAGGCTTTCTTT. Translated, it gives CASSLYIPEAFF. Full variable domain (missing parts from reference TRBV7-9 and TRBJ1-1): DTGVSQNPRHKITKRGQNVTFRCDPISEHNRLYWYRQTLGQGPEFLTYFQNEAQLEKSRLLSDRFSAERPKGSFSTLEIQRTEQGDSAMYLCASSLYIPEAFFGQGTRLTVV.

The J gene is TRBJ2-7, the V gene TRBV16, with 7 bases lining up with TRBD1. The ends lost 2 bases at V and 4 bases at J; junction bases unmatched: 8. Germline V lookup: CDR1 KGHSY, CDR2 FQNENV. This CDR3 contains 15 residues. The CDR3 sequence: CASSQPADRLYEQYF. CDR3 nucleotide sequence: TGTGCCAGCAGCCAACCCGCGGACAGGCTATACGAGCAGTACTTC. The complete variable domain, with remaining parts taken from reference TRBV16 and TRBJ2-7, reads GEEVAQTPKHLVRGEGQKAKLYCAPIKGHSYVFWYQQVLKNEFKFLISFQNENVFDETGMPKERFSAKCLPNSPCSLEIQATKLEDSAVYFCASSQPADRLYEQYFGPGTRLTVT.

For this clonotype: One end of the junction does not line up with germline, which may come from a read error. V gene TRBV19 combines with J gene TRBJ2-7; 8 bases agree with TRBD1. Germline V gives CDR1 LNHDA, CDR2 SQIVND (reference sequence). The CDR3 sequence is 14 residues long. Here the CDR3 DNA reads TGTGCCAGTACCCCGGGACAGGACGACTACGCGCAGTACTTC. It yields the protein CASTPGQDDYAQYF.

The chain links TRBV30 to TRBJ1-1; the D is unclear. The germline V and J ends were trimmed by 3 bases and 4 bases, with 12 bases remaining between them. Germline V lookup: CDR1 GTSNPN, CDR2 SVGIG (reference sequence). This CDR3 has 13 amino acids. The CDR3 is CAWRRSGFTEAFF. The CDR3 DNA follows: TGTGCCTGGAGACGCTCCGGTTTCACTGAAGCTTTCTTT.

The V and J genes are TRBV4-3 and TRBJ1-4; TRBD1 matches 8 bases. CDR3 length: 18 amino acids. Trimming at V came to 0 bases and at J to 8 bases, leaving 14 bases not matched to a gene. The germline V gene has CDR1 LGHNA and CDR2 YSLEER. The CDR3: CASSQDRGRILSGEKLFF. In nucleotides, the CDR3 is TGCGCCAGCAGCCAAGACAGGGGGCGCATCTTATCGGGCGAAAAACTGTTTTTT.

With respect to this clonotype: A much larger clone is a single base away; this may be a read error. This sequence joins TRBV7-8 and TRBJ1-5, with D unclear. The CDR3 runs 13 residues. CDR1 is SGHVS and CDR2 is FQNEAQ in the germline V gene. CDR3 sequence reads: CASSHTYNQAQHF. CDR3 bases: TGTGCCAGCAGCCACACGTACAATCAGGCCCAGCATTTT.

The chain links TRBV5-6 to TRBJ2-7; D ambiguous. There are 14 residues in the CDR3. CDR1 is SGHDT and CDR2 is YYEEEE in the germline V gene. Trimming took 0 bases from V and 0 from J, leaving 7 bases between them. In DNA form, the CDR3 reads TGTGCCAGCAGCTTGGTCAGGTACTCCTACGAGCAGTACTTC. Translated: CASSLVRYSYEQYF.

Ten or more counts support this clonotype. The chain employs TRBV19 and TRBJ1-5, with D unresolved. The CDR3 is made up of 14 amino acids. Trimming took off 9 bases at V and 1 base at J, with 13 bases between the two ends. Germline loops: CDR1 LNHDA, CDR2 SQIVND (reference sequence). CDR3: CASSPGRSNQPQHF. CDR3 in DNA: TGTGCCAGCAGCCCCGGACGGAGCAATCAGCCCCAGCATTTT.

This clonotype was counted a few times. The DNA of the CDR3 is TGTGCCAGCAGTCGACTAGCGGGATCCCTCAATGAGCAGTTCTTC. As protein: CASSRLAGSLNEQFF. The chain has TRBV6-2 or TRBV6-3 and TRBJ2-1; 11 bases map to TRBD2. Germline V gene data show CDR1 as MNHEY and CDR2 as SVGEGT. Germline trimming cut 5 bases from V and 6 bases from J; bases unmatched to any gene: 6. The CDR3 contains 15 residues.

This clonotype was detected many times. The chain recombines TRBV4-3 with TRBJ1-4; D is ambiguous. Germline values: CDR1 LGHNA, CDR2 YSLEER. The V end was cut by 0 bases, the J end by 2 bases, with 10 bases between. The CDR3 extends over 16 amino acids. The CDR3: CASSQDFGGTNEKLFF. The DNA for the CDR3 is TGCGCCAGCAGCCAAGATTTTGGAGGGACTAATGAAAAACTGTTTTTT.

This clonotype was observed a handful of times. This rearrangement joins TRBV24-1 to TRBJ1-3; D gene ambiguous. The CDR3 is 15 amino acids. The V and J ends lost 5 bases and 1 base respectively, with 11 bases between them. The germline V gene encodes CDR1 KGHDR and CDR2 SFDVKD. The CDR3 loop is CATSANVQSGNTIYF. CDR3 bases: TGTGCCACCAGTGCCAACGTACAGTCTGGAAACACCATATATTTT.

CDR3 loop: CASSGGPRHPLEQYF. Written as DNA, the CDR3 is TGCGCCAGCAGTGGGGGGCCACGCCACCCCCTCGAGCAGTACTTC. V and J are TRBV10-2 and TRBJ2-7, with a weak D call TRBD1 (6 bases). Trimming removed 4 bases from V and 6 bases from J, with 19 bases in between. Germline loops: CDR1 WSHSY, CDR2 SAAADI. CDR3 size: 15 residues.

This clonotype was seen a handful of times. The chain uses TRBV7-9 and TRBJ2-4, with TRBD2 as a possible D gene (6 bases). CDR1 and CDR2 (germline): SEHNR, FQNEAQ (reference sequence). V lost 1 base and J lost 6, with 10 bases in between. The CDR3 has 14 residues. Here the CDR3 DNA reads TGTGCCAGCAGCTTAGGGTTCGGGAGAAACATTCAGTACTTC. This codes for CASSLGFGRNIQYF.

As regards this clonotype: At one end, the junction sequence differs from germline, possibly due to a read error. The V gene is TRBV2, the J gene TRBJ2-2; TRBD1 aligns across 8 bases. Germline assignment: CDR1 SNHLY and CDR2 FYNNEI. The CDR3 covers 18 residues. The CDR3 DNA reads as TGTGCCAGCAGTGGATCGGGACAGGTTACCCTGAACACCGGGGTGCTGTTTTTT. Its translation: CASSGSGQVTLNTGVLFF.

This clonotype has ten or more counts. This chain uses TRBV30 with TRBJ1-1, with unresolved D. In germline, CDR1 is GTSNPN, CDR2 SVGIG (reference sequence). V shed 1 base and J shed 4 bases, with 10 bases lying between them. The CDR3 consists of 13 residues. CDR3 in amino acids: CAWSDGVGTEAFF. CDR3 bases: TGTGCCTGGAGTGACGGGGTCGGCACTGAAGCTTTCTTT.

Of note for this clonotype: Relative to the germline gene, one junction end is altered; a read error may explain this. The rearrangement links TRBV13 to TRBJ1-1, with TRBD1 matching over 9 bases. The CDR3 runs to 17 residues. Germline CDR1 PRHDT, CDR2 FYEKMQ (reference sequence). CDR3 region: CASRKTRGTGIGTEASF. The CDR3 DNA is TGTGCCAGCCGTAAGACCCGAGGGACAGGGATTGGGACTGAAGCTTCCTTT. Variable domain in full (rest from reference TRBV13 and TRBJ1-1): AAGVIQSPRHLIKEKRETATLKCYPIPRHDTVYWYQQGPGQDPQFLISFYEKMQSDKGSIPDRFSAQQFSDYHSELNMSSLELGDSALYFCASRKTRGTGIGTEASFGQGTRLTVV.

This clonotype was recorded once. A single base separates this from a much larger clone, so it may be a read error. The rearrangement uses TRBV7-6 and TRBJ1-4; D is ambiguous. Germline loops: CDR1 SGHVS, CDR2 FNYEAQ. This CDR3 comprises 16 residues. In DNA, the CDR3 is TGTGCCAGCAGCTGGAGCCTCATGGGAACTAATGAAAACCTGTTTTTT. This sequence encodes CASSWSLMGTNENLFF.

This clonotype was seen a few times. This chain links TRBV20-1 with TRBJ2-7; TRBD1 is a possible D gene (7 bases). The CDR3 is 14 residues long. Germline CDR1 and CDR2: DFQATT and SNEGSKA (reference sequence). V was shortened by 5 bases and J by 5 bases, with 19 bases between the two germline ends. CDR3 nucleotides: TGCAGTGCTGGTGGCAGGGGGGTTTCCCACGAGCAGTACTTC. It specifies CSAGGRGVSHEQYF.